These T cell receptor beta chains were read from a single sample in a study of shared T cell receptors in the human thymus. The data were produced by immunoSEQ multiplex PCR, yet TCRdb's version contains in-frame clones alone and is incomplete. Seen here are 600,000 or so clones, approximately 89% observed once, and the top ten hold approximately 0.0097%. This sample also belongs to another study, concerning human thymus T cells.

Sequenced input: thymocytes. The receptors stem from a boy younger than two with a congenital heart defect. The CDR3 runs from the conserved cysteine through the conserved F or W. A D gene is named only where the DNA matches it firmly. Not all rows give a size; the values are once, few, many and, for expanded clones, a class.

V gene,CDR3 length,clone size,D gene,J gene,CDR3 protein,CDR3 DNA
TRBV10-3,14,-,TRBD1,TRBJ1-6,CASRGGQGSSPLHF,TGTGCCTCCAGGGGGGGACAGGGTAGTTCACCCCTCCACTTT
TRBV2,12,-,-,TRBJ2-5,CASGRGQETQYF,TGTGCCAGCGGCCGGGGCCAAGAGACCCAGTACTTC
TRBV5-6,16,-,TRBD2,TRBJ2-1,CASSLAGLAGDNEQFF,TGTGCCAGCAGCTTGGCCGGGCTAGCGGGGGACAATGAGCAGTTCTTC
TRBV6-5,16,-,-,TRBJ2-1,CASSYSRRATYNEQFF,TGTGCCAGCAGTTACTCGCGGAGGGCGACTTACAATGAGCAGTTCTTC
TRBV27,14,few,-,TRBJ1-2,CASSLSLGLDGYTF,TGTGCCAGCAGTTTATCGTTAGGACTTGATGGCTACACCTTC
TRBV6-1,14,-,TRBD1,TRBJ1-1,CASSGQGQNTEAFF,TGTGCCAGCAGTGGACAGGGGCAGAACACTGAAGCTTTCTTT
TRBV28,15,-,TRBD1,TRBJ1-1,CASSYLDRLNTEAFF,TGTGCCAGCAGCTACCTGGACAGGCTTAACACTGAAGCTTTCTTT
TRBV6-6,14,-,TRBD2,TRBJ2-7,CASSVGTKAYEQYF,TGTGCCAGCAGTGTCGGGACTAAGGCCTACGAGCAGTACTTC
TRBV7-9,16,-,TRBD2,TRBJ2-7,CASSQTTSGRRYEQYF,TGTGCCAGCAGCCAGACGACTAGCGGGAGAAGGTACGAGCAGTACTTC
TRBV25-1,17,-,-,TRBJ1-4,CASSGDAGETLNEKLFF,TGTGCCAGCAGTGGGGACGCGGGGGAAACCCTTAATGAAAAACTGTTTTTT
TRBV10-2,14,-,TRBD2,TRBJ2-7,CASSARDYPYEQYF,TGCGCCAGCAGTGCCCGGGACTACCCCTACGAGCAGTACTTC
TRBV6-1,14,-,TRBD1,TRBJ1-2,CASRPDRVRGGYTF,TGTGCCAGCAGGCCTGACAGGGTACGGGGTGGCTACACCTTC
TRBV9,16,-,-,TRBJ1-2,CASSGTRNNLAHGYTF,TGTGCCAGCAGCGGGACCAGGAACAACCTAGCCCATGGCTACACCTTC
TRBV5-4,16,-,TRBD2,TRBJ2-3,CASSPVLAGGLGTQYF,TGTGCCAGCAGCCCAGTTCTAGCGGGGGGGCTTGGTACGCAGTATTTT
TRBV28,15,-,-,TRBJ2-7,CASSFAGLAPYEQYF,TGTGCCAGCAGCTTCGCGGGCCTGGCCCCCTACGAGCAGTACTTC
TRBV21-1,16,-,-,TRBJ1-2,CASSKNVMDSNYGYTF,TGTGCCAGCAGCAAGAATGTTATGGACAGCAACTATGGCTACACCTTC
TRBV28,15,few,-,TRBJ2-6,CATKTARSGANVLTF,TGTGCCACGAAGACAGCCCGCTCTGGGGCCAACGTCCTGACTTTC
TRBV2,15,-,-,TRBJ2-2,CASRAGEMDTGELFF,TGTGCCAGCAGGGCAGGGGAAATGGACACCGGGGAGCTGTTTTTT
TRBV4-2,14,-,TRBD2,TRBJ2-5,CASSQGGLAKTQYF,TGTGCCAGCAGCCAGGGGGGACTAGCGAAGACCCAGTACTTC
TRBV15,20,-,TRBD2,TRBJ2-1,CATSRDLGQTSGSSYNEQFF,TGTGCCACCAGCAGAGATTTGGGGCAGACTAGCGGGAGCTCCTACAATGAGCAGTTCTTC
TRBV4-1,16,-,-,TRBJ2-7,CASSQEGEGIYYEQYF,TGCGCCAGCAGCCAAGAAGGAGAGGGAATCTACTACGAGCAGTACTTC
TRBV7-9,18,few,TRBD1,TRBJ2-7,CASSGGPPPGQGNYEQYF,TGTGCCAGCAGCGGGGGCCCCCCACCGGGACAGGGGAACTACGAGCAGTACTTC
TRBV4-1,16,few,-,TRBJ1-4,CASSRRGTTTNEKLFF,TGCGCCAGCAGCCGCAGGGGTACAACAACTAATGAAAAACTGTTTTTT
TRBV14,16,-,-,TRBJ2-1,CASSQWVSGARNEQFF,TGTGCCAGCAGCCAATGGGTTAGCGGAGCGCGGAATGAGCAGTTCTTC
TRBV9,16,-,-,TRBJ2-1,CASSDRQVIRVNEQFF,TGTGCCAGCAGCGACCGACAGGTTATAAGGGTCAATGAGCAGTTCTTC
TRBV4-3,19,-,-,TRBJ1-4,CASSPRGPADPKGNEKLFF,TGCGCCAGCAGCCCGCGAGGCCCGGCAGACCCCAAGGGGAATGAAAAACTGTTTTTT
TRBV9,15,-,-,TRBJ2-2,CASSANREGAGELFF,TGTGCCAGCAGCGCCAACAGGGAAGGAGCCGGGGAGCTGTTTTTT
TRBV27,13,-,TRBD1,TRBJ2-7,CASSSRQGHEQYF,TGTGCCAGCAGTTCCCGACAGGGCCACGAGCAGTACTTC
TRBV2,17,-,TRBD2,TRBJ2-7,CASRALRASGGIYEQYF,TGTGCCAGCAGGGCATTGAGAGCTAGCGGGGGTATCTACGAGCAGTACTTC
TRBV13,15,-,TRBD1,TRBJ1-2,CASSFKDRLNYGYTF,TGTGCCAGCAGCTTCAAGGACAGGCTTAACTATGGCTACACCTTC
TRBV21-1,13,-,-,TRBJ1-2,CANSPTGRYGYTF,TGTGCCAACTCGCCGACAGGGCGATATGGCTACACCTTC
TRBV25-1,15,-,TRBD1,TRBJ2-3,CASMTGTGGPDTQYF,TGTGCCAGCATGACCGGGACAGGGGGCCCAGATACGCAGTATTTT